The subject of this entry is one T cell receptor beta chain. The clone's antigen remains unknown. Base-call qualities are not available, and no considerably larger clone is one nucleotide away. This sample was included in a study of cytomegalovirus exposure and HLA in healthy donors (TCRdb year 2017). About the full investigation: In an earlier analysis of some 610 of the donors, 250 to 350 Gb of sequence data and approximately 120 million unique TCR beta sequences from 150 million to 200 million T cells were reported. A later genetic analysis took genome-wide SNP genotypes for about 55% of the 666 donors and used that subset as a discovery cohort. An early release that covered approximately 600 HLA-typed donors contained about 290 gigabases of sequencing data and 80 million or so unique TCR sequences. Among the roughly 400 genotyped donors, around 81% belonged to the genetic ancestry cluster associated with self-reported Caucasian donors. A few DR-DQ haplotypes were treated as single units for association and clustering because of strong linkage in the cohort. Along with the approximately 620-subject first cohort, a separate validation cohort of roughly 110 different subjects was used. Donor age, sex, ethnicity and CMV serostatus were compiled alongside the repertoire data. The number of donors typed differed by locus, with about 629-630 for A, B, C, DRB1 and DQB1, approximately 500 for DQA1, under 610 for DPA1, and roughly 450 for DPB1. All discovery cohort repertoires had been generated on a single sequencing platform. HLA typing covered class I and class II loci at four-digit resolution. An earlier analysis of approximately 580 of the donors used high-throughput TCR beta sequencing to judge whether each TCR beta V gene segment behaved as functional or pseudogenic. A later analysis re-examined previously published TCR beta repertoires from 600 to 700 donors and added high-resolution HLA genotyping to investigate patterns of TCR occurrence. The study combined high-throughput TCR immunosequencing, statistical association of individual TCRs with disease status, and machine learning to predict cytomegalovirus infection status. The later analysis used no new phenotypic data to find candidate immune exposures, relying instead on TCR beta sequences and their occurrence across donors. The study aimed to test whether cataloging public T cell receptors could reveal signatures of past pathogen exposure. The study used immunosequencing to profile the T cell repertoires of approximately 640 subjects and linked those repertoires to cytomegalovirus serostatus. Among some 400 genotyped donors of the cohort, an average of around 240,000 unique TCR beta nucleotide sequences was sequenced per donor, of which about 18% were non-productive.

Study-wide conclusions, independent of this receptor: The classifier was reported to diagnose cytomegalovirus status with high specificity and sensitivity in both the original and validation cohorts. The presence/absence analyses assumed that sequencing depth was roughly uniform across donors, and that assumption may not be true. The earlier analysis of almost 600 of the donors excluded approximately 17 rarely observed V segments, including chromosome 9 orphons, because counts were too low. In a later analysis, several top co-occurrence clusters were reported to appear linked to parvovirus B19, influenza, CMV and Epstein-Barr virus. In a later analysis, most CMV-associated TCR beta chains were found to appear HLA-restricted, with HLA associations seemingly driven largely by CMV exposure. HLA typing was unavailable for some donors at each locus, so association tests used only the typed subset. The sequencing pipeline was judged likely to have produced a cluster of highly shared sequence variants as a technical artifact. Only TCR beta chains were sequenced in this cohort, and the absence of alpha or paired-chain data limited detectable features. In vitro tests confirmed that a few of the cytomegalovirus-associated TCR beta chains recognize cytomegalovirus antigens. A later genetic analysis reported fewer N-insertions in productive TCRs among donors in an Asian-associated ancestry cluster than the roughly 720-donor mean. Strong co-occurrence of HLA alleles, especially DR and DQ, made assigning TCR associations to individual alleles difficult. Broadly in line with IMGT annotations, most TCR beta V segments showed up in productive rearrangements about 90% or about 30% of the time in an earlier analysis of around 550 of the donors. In a later analysis, HLA-associated TCR beta chains were found to be more clonally expanded and to have lower generation probabilities than equally common non-associated chains. Most TCR sequences were seen in very few donors, while some public TCRs were found in many individuals. The study listed 150 to 200 TCR beta chains as associated with cytomegalovirus. Some IMGT-functional V segments, including TRBV6-2 and TRBV6-3, could not be distinguished by the 87-base-pair reads and were therefore excluded. A further reported finding was that TCR beta sequences accurately predicted the HLA-A and HLA-B alleles for most subjects in the first cohort. An association between a missense DCLRE1C variant and V-gene and J-gene trimming of TCR beta chains was found in a later genetic analysis and replicated in an independent cohort. Correlated functional status among segregating V segments might be attributable to linkage disequilibrium, but an unknown experimental factor could not be ruled out. In a later analysis, some 18,000 TCR beta sequences were associated with specific HLA alleles at a false discovery rate of 0.05. The authors suggested that the approach could potentially be generalized to other disease states and immunological phenotypes. A later analysis found that TCR association rates varied across HLA loci, with DRB1 alleles showing the most associated TCRs and HLA-C alleles the fewest. CMV serostatus was the only immune exposure information available for the cohort.

The cohort was made up of approximately 700 healthy bone marrow donors. At the time of sampling, every cohort member was nominally healthy, though immune exposures that went unrecorded were likely present. The donor was CMV seropositive and belonged to the group of some 290 seropositive cohort members. A peripheral blood sample was provided by each donor, and peripheral blood mononuclear cells were used for TCR beta sequencing. Genomic DNA was extracted from the blood cell samples with the Qiagen DNeasy Blood Extraction Kit. The library relied on the immunoSEQ multiplex PCR assay. A mixture of 60 forward primers for TCR Vbeta segments and 13 reverse primers for TCR Jbeta segments was used in the multiplex PCR. The CDR3 region of rearranged TCR beta genes was amplified from genomic DNA by a multiplex PCR assay. On the Illumina HiSeq System, the amplified TCR beta libraries were sequenced as 87-base-pair reads. As for the original processing: A later analysis counted tens of millions of unique TCR beta chains across the 666 repertoires, and 10 million to 12 million of these chains were shared by at least two donors. Raw reads were error-corrected and collapsed into unique sequences by a nearest-neighbor algorithm in which closely related sequences were merged to remove PCR and sequencing errors. CDR3 sequences were aligned to IMGT reference sequences to assign V, D and J gene segments. For a sequence to be retained, a match of at least six nucleotides was required to both a V gene segment and a J gene segment. Rearrangements were classified as productive when the CDR3 lacked stop codons and remained in frame with V and J, and all other rearrangements were classified as non-productive. Following IMGT convention, CDR3 was defined as the stretch from the second conserved V-encoded cysteine to the conserved J-encoded phenylalanine. Sequences without an unambiguous match to a single V gene segment were excluded from the earlier analysis of approximately 560 of the donors. In an earlier analysis of around 600 of the donors, V segments were called functional above 56.7% productive rearrangements and were called segregating when the between-donor standard deviation exceeded 5%. To diagnose cytomegalovirus status from the catalog of TCR beta chain sequences, a statistical classification framework was built. V and J gene assignment, in a later analysis, came from comparing TCR nucleotide sequences with IMGT/GENE-DB human TR gene sequences. In a later analysis, CDR3 sequences and most-parsimonious VDJ recombination scenarios were assigned using the TCRdist pipeline. In a later analysis, every TCR beta chain was defined by the combination of its CDR3 amino acid sequence and its V-gene family, and reads without a unique V-gene family were dropped. To address suspected cross-contamination and a sequencing artifact, a later analysis removed a few hundred highly shared, low-generation-probability nucleotide sequences. For each public chain, a later analysis derived a clonal expansion index from normalized ranks of inferred template counts within each repertoire. In a later analysis, generation probabilities were computed with a VDJ recombination model fitted to out-of-frame rearrangements, and the resulting probabilities were checked against IGoR. In a later analysis, TCR-TCR, TCR-HLA and TCR-CMV co-occurrence was scored with hypergeometric tests, and a repertoire-size bias correction was applied to TCR pairs. False discovery rates were estimated in a later analysis by permuting HLA or CMV assignments 20 times. A later analysis grouped co-occurring TCRs with DBSCAN, adding TCRdist sequence similarity when clustering within HLA-allele-positive subsets. Co-occurrence clustering excluded repertoires with fewer than 30,000 or more than 120,000 public chains, plus five with anomalous nucleotide sharing. TCRdb provides this immuneACCESS table in a form limited to in-frame rearrangements. Some clones are lacking; in checked studies, under half of them reflect an unresolved V gene, and why the rest are absent is not known. The D gene and trimming were derived from the DNA, and the V and J assignments and clone size from that table. The sample contains 150,000 to 200,000 clones, 68% of them found a single time. The top ten clonotypes cover more than 9% of the sample.

Reading the germline V gene gives CDR1 SGHTA and CDR2 FQGNSA. From the cysteine through the phenylalanine, the CDR3 covers 16 amino acids. Of all the DNA, just the CDR3 is kept, 48 bases in frame from base 1. Trimming leaves V shorter by 2 bases and J shorter by 4 bases, with the junction holding 6 bases beyond the gene matches. The TCR sequence derives from a man aged 25 to 40 in good health and CMV-seropositive. The rearrangement joined TRBV7-2 to TRBJ2-2, and 8 bases in between align with TRBD2. Sequencing was performed on PBMCs. CDR3 reads: CASSLWGLEGTGELFF. The sequenced DNA: TGTGCCAGCAGCTTATGGGGACTAGAGGGCACCGGGGAGCTGTTTTTT.